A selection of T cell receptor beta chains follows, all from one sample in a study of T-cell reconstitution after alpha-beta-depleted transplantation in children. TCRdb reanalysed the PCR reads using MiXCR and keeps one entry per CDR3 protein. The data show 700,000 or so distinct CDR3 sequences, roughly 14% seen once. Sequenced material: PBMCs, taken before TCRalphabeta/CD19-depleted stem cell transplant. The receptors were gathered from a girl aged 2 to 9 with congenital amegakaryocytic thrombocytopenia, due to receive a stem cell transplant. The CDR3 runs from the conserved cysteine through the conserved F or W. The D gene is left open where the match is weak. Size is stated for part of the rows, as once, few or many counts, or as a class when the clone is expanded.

CDR3 protein: CASNGALFSLAGANVLTF
CDR3 DNA: TGTGCCAGCAACGGGGCCCTATTCTCACTCGCTGGGGCCAACGTCCTGACTTTC
clone size: few
J gene: TRBJ2-6
V gene: TRBV28
D gene: .

CDR3 protein: CASGSNQETQYF
CDR3 DNA: TGTGCCAGCGGGAGCAACCAAGAGACCCAGTACTTC
clone size: .
J gene: TRBJ2-5
V gene: TRBV14
D gene: .

CDR3 protein: CSVGARQMNTEAFF
CDR3 DNA: TGCAGCGTGGGGGCGAGACAGATGAACACTGAAGCTTTCTTT
clone size: .
J gene: TRBJ1-1
V gene: TRBV29-1
D gene: .

CDR3 protein: CASSTGQGIDTIYF
CDR3 DNA: TGTGCCAGCAGTACAGGACAGGGCATAGACACCATATATTTT
clone size: few
J gene: TRBJ1-3
V gene: TRBV2
D gene: TRBD1

CDR3 protein: CSARDRGLAGKRAADTQYF
CDR3 DNA: TGCAGTGCTAGAGACAGGGGACTAGCGGGAAAGAGAGCGGCAGATACGCAGTATTTT
clone size: many
J gene: TRBJ2-3
V gene: TRBV20-1
D gene: TRBD2

CDR3 protein: CSARDEGANVLTF
CDR3 DNA: TGCAGTGCTCGGGACGAAGGGGCCAACGTCCTGACTTTC
clone size: many
J gene: TRBJ2-6
V gene: TRBV20-1
D gene: .

CDR3 protein: CSATSGTSGSVEQFF
CDR3 DNA: TGCAGTGCTACCTCCGGGACTAGCGGGAGCGTTGAGCAGTTCTTC
clone size: many
J gene: TRBJ2-1
V gene: TRBV20-1
D gene: TRBD2

CDR3 protein: CSAQGALSYEQYF
CDR3 DNA: TGCAGCGCCCAGGGGGCCTTGTCCTACGAGCAGTACTTC
clone size: many
J gene: TRBJ2-7
V gene: TRBV29-1
D gene: TRBD1

CDR3 protein: CASVSASGIYEQYF
CDR3 DNA: TGTGCCAGTGTTTCGGCTAGCGGTATCTACGAGCAGTACTTC
clone size: .
J gene: TRBJ2-7
V gene: TRBV6-2/TRBV6-3
D gene: TRBD2

CDR3 protein: CASRGLAGGNEQYF
CDR3 DNA: TGTGCCAGCAGGGGACTAGCGGGAGGGAACGAGCAGTACTTC
clone size: .
J gene: TRBJ2-7
V gene: TRBV12-3/TRBV12-4
D gene: TRBD2

CDR3 protein: CSVREYEQFF
CDR3 DNA: TGCAGTGTCAGGGAATATGAGCAGTTCTTC
clone size: .
J gene: TRBJ2-1
V gene: TRBV20-1
D gene: .

CDR3 protein: CASSLFRNTEAFF
CDR3 DNA: TGTGCCAGCAGTTTATTCAGGAACACTGAAGCTTTCTTT
clone size: many
J gene: TRBJ1-1
V gene: TRBV28
D gene: .

CDR3 protein: CASSRAGEYEQYF
CDR3 DNA: TGTGCCAGCAGCCGAGCGGGAGAGTACGAGCAGTACTTC
clone size: few
J gene: TRBJ2-7
V gene: TRBV3-1
D gene: TRBD2

CDR3 protein: CASSIIWAGDHNEQFF
CDR3 DNA: TGTGCCAGTAGTATAATATGGGCCGGGGACCACAATGAGCAGTTCTTC
clone size: .
J gene: TRBJ2-1
V gene: TRBV19
D gene: .

CDR3 protein: CASSLARGDEAFF
CDR3 DNA: TGTGCCAGCAGCCTAGCAAGGGGCGATGAAGCTTTCTTT
clone size: .
J gene: TRBJ1-1
V gene: TRBV27
D gene: .

CDR3 protein: CAWSVWQKDEQYF
CDR3 DNA: TGTGCCTGGAGTGTATGGCAGAAGGACGAGCAGTACTTC
clone size: few
J gene: TRBJ2-7
V gene: TRBV30
D gene: .

CDR3 protein: CASSTPGQKDTQYF
CDR3 DNA: TGTGCCAGTAGTACCCCAGGACAGAAAGATACGCAGTATTTT
clone size: many
J gene: TRBJ2-3
V gene: TRBV19
D gene: .

CDR3 protein: CSVRLNGGIEQYF
CDR3 DNA: TGCAGCGTTCGTCTAAATGGTGGGATCGAGCAGTACTTC
clone size: many
J gene: TRBJ2-7
V gene: TRBV29-1
D gene: .

CDR3 protein: CASSQAVLAGVFAGELFF
CDR3 DNA: TGCGCCAGCAGCCAAGCGGTCCTAGCGGGAGTATTTGCCGGGGAGCTGTTTTTT
clone size: few
J gene: TRBJ2-2
V gene: TRBV4-1
D gene: TRBD2

CDR3 protein: CGASQGTRRGTDSQYF
CDR3 DNA: TGCGGTGCTAGCCAGGGGACCAGGCGGGGCACAGATTCGCAGTATTTT
clone size: .
J gene: TRBJ2-3
V gene: TRBV20-1
D gene: .

CDR3 protein: CSVELAGSNNEQFF
CDR3 DNA: TGCAGCGTTGAGCTAGCGGGATCTAATAATGAGCAGTTCTTC
clone size: few
J gene: TRBJ2-1
V gene: TRBV29-1
D gene: TRBD2

CDR3 protein: CASVLAGGQSTDTQYF
CDR3 DNA: TGTGCCAGTGTGTTAGCGGGAGGCCAAAGCACAGATACGCAGTATTTT
clone size: few
J gene: TRBJ2-3
V gene: TRBV28
D gene: TRBD2

CDR3 protein: CASRAMDDGTDTQYF
CDR3 DNA: TGTGCCAGCAGAGCGATGGATGATGGCACAGATACGCAGTATTTT
clone size: many
J gene: TRBJ2-3
V gene: TRBV13
D gene: .

CDR3 protein: CASRGGEQFF
CDR3 DNA: TGTGCCAGCAGGGGTGGTGAGCAGTTCTTC
clone size: many
J gene: TRBJ2-1
V gene: TRBV6-5
D gene: .

CDR3 protein: CAISESASEAFF
CDR3 DNA: TGTGCCATCAGTGAGTCGGCATCCGAAGCTTTCTTT
clone size: many
J gene: TRBJ1-1
V gene: TRBV10-3
D gene: .

CDR3 protein: CASSLYQGAYEQYF
CDR3 DNA: TGTGCCAGCAGCCTCTACCAGGGGGCCTACGAGCAGTACTTC
clone size: many
J gene: TRBJ2-7
V gene: TRBV7-2
D gene: TRBD1

CDR3 protein: CSARLAGNSYEQYF
CDR3 DNA: TGCAGTGCTCGACTAGCGGGAAATTCATACGAGCAGTACTTC
clone size: many
J gene: TRBJ2-7
V gene: TRBV20-1
D gene: TRBD2

CDR3 protein: CSVVLSLRETQYF
CDR3 DNA: TGCAGCGTTGTATTGTCCCTTCGGGAGACCCAGTACTTC
clone size: .
J gene: TRBJ2-5
V gene: TRBV29-1
D gene: .

CDR3 protein: CASSPSGPGNEQFF
CDR3 DNA: TGCGCCAGCAGCCCGTCGGGGCCGGGCAATGAGCAGTTCTTC
clone size: .
J gene: TRBJ2-1
V gene: TRBV5-1
D gene: .

CDR3 protein: CASSTPAGRDEAFF
CDR3 DNA: TGTGCCAGCAGTACGCCCGCGGGACGTGATGAAGCTTTCTTT
clone size: .
J gene: TRBJ1-1
V gene: TRBV28
D gene: .

CDR3 protein: CSASPQQTQLGYF
CDR3 DNA: TGCAGTGCTAGTCCGCAGCAGACCCAGCTTGGGTACTTC
clone size: many
J gene: TRBJ2-5
V gene: TRBV20-1
D gene: .

CDR3 protein: CSASEDRWAGELFF
CDR3 DNA: TGCAGTGCTTCAGAGGACCGGTGGGCCGGGGAGCTGTTTTTT
clone size: .
J gene: TRBJ2-2
V gene: TRBV20-1
D gene: .

CDR3 protein: CASSLGSRGSYNEQFF
CDR3 DNA: TGTGCCAGCAGCCTGGGGTCCAGGGGCTCGTACAATGAGCAGTTCTTC
clone size: few
J gene: TRBJ2-1
V gene: TRBV27
D gene: .

CDR3 protein: CSVEAGEGAETQYF
CDR3 DNA: TGCAGTGTTGAGGCCGGGGAAGGCGCAGAGACCCAGTACTTC
clone size: many
J gene: TRBJ2-5
V gene: TRBV20-1
D gene: .

CDR3 protein: CASSRSPSYEQYF
CDR3 DNA: TGTGCCAGCAGCAGGAGTCCCTCCTACGAGCAGTACTTC
clone size: few
J gene: TRBJ2-7
V gene: TRBV2
D gene: .

CDR3 protein: CASSLDLGAKNIQYF
CDR3 DNA: TGCGCCAGCAGCTTGGATCTAGGCGCCAAAAACATTCAGTACTTC
clone size: .
J gene: TRBJ2-4
V gene: TRBV5-1
D gene: .

CDR3 protein: CASSLVTPNYGYTF
CDR3 DNA: TGTGCCAGCAGTTTAGTGACACCTAACTATGGCTACACCTTC
clone size: few
J gene: TRBJ1-2
V gene: TRBV12-3/TRBV12-4
D gene: .

CDR3 protein: CSASPGYYGYTF
CDR3 DNA: TGCAGCGCCTCCCCGGGCTATTATGGCTACACCTTC
clone size: many
J gene: TRBJ1-2
V gene: TRBV29-1
D gene: .

CDR3 protein: CASSFKEGEAFF
CDR3 DNA: TGTGCCAGCAGCTTTAAAGAGGGTGAAGCTTTCTTT
clone size: many
J gene: TRBJ1-1
V gene: TRBV11-2
D gene: .

CDR3 protein: CSARDTAGGGTYGYTF
CDR3 DNA: TGCAGTGCTAGAGATACGGCAGGAGGAGGGACCTATGGCTACACCTTC
clone size: .
J gene: TRBJ1-2
V gene: TRBV20-1
D gene: .

CDR3 protein: CATSDSTSGSNPDTQYF
CDR3 DNA: TGTGCCACCAGTGACTCAACTAGCGGGTCGAACCCAGATACGCAGTATTTT
clone size: many
J gene: TRBJ2-3
V gene: TRBV24-1
D gene: TRBD2

CDR3 protein: CASSLRGGTEAFF
CDR3 DNA: TGCGCCAGCAGCTTGCGCGGGGGAACTGAAGCTTTCTTT
clone size: many
J gene: TRBJ1-1
V gene: TRBV12-3/TRBV12-4
D gene: .

CDR3 protein: CASRPRGASRNYEQYF
CDR3 DNA: TGTGCCAGCAGGCCCCGGGGGGCTAGCCGCAACTACGAGCAGTACTTC
clone size: .
J gene: TRBJ2-7
V gene: TRBV5-6
D gene: .

CDR3 protein: CASSLEGPTTGELFF
CDR3 DNA: TGTGCCAGCAGCTTAGAGGGCCCGACCACCGGGGAGCTGTTTTTT
clone size: few
J gene: TRBJ2-2
V gene: TRBV7-9
D gene: .

CDR3 protein: CASSPWEYTEAFF
CDR3 DNA: TGTGCCAGCAGTCCCTGGGAGTACACTGAAGCTTTCTTT
clone size: few
J gene: TRBJ1-1
V gene: TRBV12-3/TRBV12-4
D gene: .

CDR3 protein: CSAIDRENTEAFF
CDR3 DNA: TGCAGTGCTATAGACAGGGAGAACACTGAAGCTTTCTTT
clone size: many
J gene: TRBJ1-1
V gene: TRBV20-1
D gene: TRBD1

CDR3 protein: CASSLASDGSYEQYF
CDR3 DNA: TGTGCCAGCAGCTTGGCTAGCGATGGCTCCTACGAGCAGTACTTC
clone size: .
J gene: TRBJ2-7
V gene: TRBV12-3/TRBV12-4
D gene: .

CDR3 protein: CASSPRDRENIQYF
CDR3 DNA: TGTGCCAGCAGCCCGCGGGACAGAGAAAACATTCAGTACTTC
clone size: .
J gene: TRBJ2-4
V gene: TRBV9
D gene: .

CDR3 protein: CASSSDRASGELFF
CDR3 DNA: TGTGCCAGCAGTTCCGACAGGGCGAGCGGGGAGCTGTTTTTT
clone size: few
J gene: TRBJ2-2
V gene: TRBV11-1
D gene: TRBD1

CDR3 protein: CASSANTGATDTQYF
CDR3 DNA: TGTGCCAGCTCAGCAAATACAGGAGCCACAGATACGCAGTATTTT
clone size: few
J gene: TRBJ2-3
V gene: TRBV18
D gene: .

CDR3 protein: CASSLRPQGKIGELFF
CDR3 DNA: TGCGCCAGCAGCTTGAGGCCCCAGGGAAAGATCGGGGAGCTGTTTTTT
clone size: .
J gene: TRBJ2-2
V gene: TRBV5-1
D gene: .

CDR3 protein: CSARPSTGTEAFF
CDR3 DNA: TGCAGTGCTAGGCCCTCGACAGGGACTGAAGCTTTCTTT
clone size: many
J gene: TRBJ1-1
V gene: TRBV20-1
D gene: TRBD1

CDR3 protein: CASSLLGHPITDTQYF
CDR3 DNA: TGTGCCAGCAGCTTACTGGGGCACCCGATCACAGATACGCAGTATTTT
clone size: .
J gene: TRBJ2-3
V gene: TRBV7-9
D gene: .

CDR3 protein: CASSPLGRNSGNTIYF
CDR3 DNA: TGCGCCAGCAGCCCGCTCGGGAGAAACTCTGGAAACACCATATATTTT
clone size: .
J gene: TRBJ1-3
V gene: TRBV4-1
D gene: .